These T cell receptor beta chains were read from a single sample in a study of OX40 agonist ivuxolimab in advanced cancers. Using immunoSEQ multiplex PCR, the repertoire was profiled, and TCRdb retains in-frame clones only, with some absent. The sample contains about 100,000 clones, 90% of which appear only once. The material sequenced was CD4+ or CD8+ T cells sorted from blood, taken in a trial of the OX40 agonist ivuxolimab. The receptors originated from an adult with an advanced solid tumor such as melanoma, head and neck, liver or kidney cancer. Each CDR3 is given without its conserved first and last residue.

V gene,J gene,CDR3 protein
TRBV25-1,TRBJ1-6,ASSNRVLNSPLH
TRBV5-1,TRBJ2-7,ASSLTSGGPYEQY
TRBV2,TRBJ2-6,ASSLHPSGANVLT
TRBV5-1,TRBJ2-7,ASSLNLAGSMQQY
TRBV4-1,TRBJ2-5,ASSQDVSGRLQETQY
TRBV28,TRBJ1-2,ASKFGDTTGIGYT
TRBV5-1,TRBJ2-7,ASSGDTFGYEQY
TRBV28,TRBJ1-1,ASHRGLRTEAF
TRBV7-9,TRBJ2-1,ASSLAGLAGGPDEQF
TRBV10-3,TRBJ2-3,AISAGQVTDTQY
TRBV28,TRBJ2-5,ASSVGGSKETQY
TRBV7-3,TRBJ2-1,ASSLTGRGSNEQF
TRBV28,TRBJ2-7,ASRDDRGAHYEQY
TRBV7-9,TRBJ1-4,ASSLGTGGEKLF
TRBV6-1,TRBJ2-7,ASSDLVDSPEQY
TRBV5-6,TRBJ1-2,ASSLTPDLGYGYT
TRBV13,TRBJ2-3,ASSSRLAGGWGTDTQY
TRBV4-2,TRBJ2-2,ASSHTPGQMSGQNTGELF
TRBV9,TRBJ1-1,ASSVAEGAGSAF
TRBV10-3,TRBJ2-3,AISDPDITDTQY
TRBV9,TRBJ2-7,ASSHPNQGAHEQY
TRBV11-2,TRBJ2-1,ASSLAPLAGGSNEQF
TRBV7-2,TRBJ2-5,ASSLRGRQIQETQY
TRBV7-2,TRBJ2-3,ASSLFVAGETDTQY
TRBV5-4,TRBJ1-4,ASSLMTGANEKLF
TRBV19,TRBJ2-1,ASSIRGGRGNEQF
TRBV7-2,TRBJ2-2,ASRRQGGTGELF
TRBV4-2,TRBJ2-1,ASSRLAGASSYNEQF
TRBV27,TRBJ2-5,ASSTRTGKETQY
TRBV11-1,TRBJ2-6,ASSLTGAGANVLT
TRBV6-1,TRBJ2-7,ASMGQGDEQY